The 18 T cell receptor beta chains in this list originate from one sample, sequenced in a study of cytotoxic CD8 clonotypes in ibrutinib-treated CLL. The assay was immunoSEQ multiplex PCR, and TCRdb's table has in-frame clones only and misses some. The sample has fewer than 400,000 clones; about 61% are singletons. Sequencing was performed on PBMCs, taken after 36 months of ibrutinib treatment. The receptors originated from a human donor with chronic lymphocytic leukemia.

This clone has just one count. The chain uses TRBV4-1 and TRBJ2-1; the D is unclear. The CDR3 is 11 residues long. Trimming took off 4 bases at V and 6 bases at J, with 4 bases between the two ends. Per the germline V gene, CDR1 is MGHRA and CDR2 is YSYEKL. The CDR3 is CASSLFNEQFF. DNA for the CDR3: TGCGCCAGCAGCCTATTCAATGAGCAGTTCTTC.

The V and J genes are TRBV13 and TRBJ2-7; 14 bases align to TRBD2. Trimming cost V 8 bases and J 0 bases; bases outside gene matches: 9. This CDR3 has 17 amino acids. Looked up from germline, CDR1 is PRHDT and CDR2 is FYEKMQ (reference sequence). The CDR3 spells CASGRLGTSGGSYEQYF. The CDR3 DNA is TGTGCCAGCGGCCGCCTTGGGACTAGCGGGGGCTCCTACGAGCAGTACTTC.

The chain links TRBV7-9 to TRBJ2-1; no clear D. This CDR3 comprises 12 residues. The germline V and J ends were trimmed by 5 bases and 6 bases, with 8 bases remaining between them. Per the germline V gene, CDR1 is SEHNR and CDR2 is FQNEAQ (reference sequence). The CDR3 DNA reads TGTGCCAGCAGCCCCAAGGGCAATGAGCAGTTCTTC. It is translated as CASSPKGNEQFF.

The chain has TRBV4-3 and TRBJ2-5, with D possibly matching TRBD1 (6 bases). CDR3 length: 12 amino acids. The germline V and J ends were trimmed by 2 bases and 5 bases, with 6 bases remaining between them. Germline values: CDR1 LGHNA, CDR2 YSLEER. The CDR3 is CASSQQGETQYF. The CDR3 region has the DNA TGCGCCAGCAGCCAACAGGGGGAGACCCAGTACTTC.

Points on this clone: The same CDR3 also results from other DNA sequences found in this sample. For the CDR3, the DNA is TGTGCCAGTAGTATTGGGCCCGTCCCATACGAGCAGTACTTC. Translating gives CASSIGPVPYEQYF. The rearrangement joins TRBV19 to TRBJ2-7; D ambiguous. The CDR3 totals 14 residues. The germline CDR1 and CDR2 sequences are LNHDA and SQIVND (reference sequence). V lost 3 bases and J 4 bases, leaving 13 bases between the germline ends.

The V gene is TRBV5-1, the J gene TRBJ2-7; the D call may be TRBD1 or TRBD2 (6 bases each). This CDR3 region has 16 residues. Per the germline V gene, CDR1 is SGHRS and CDR2 is YFSETQ. V dropped 0 bases and J dropped 2 bases, with 15 bases sitting between them. The CDR3 is CASSLGRWGAAYEQYF. CDR3 nucleotides: TGCGCCAGCAGCTTGGGGAGGTGGGGGGCGGCCTACGAGCAGTACTTC.

The DNA of the CDR3 is TGCGCCAGCAGCGCGGGACAGGGGATTGAAAAACTGTTTTTT. Amino acids: CASSAGQGIEKLFF. This chain joins TRBV5-1 and TRBJ1-4; TRBD1 matches 10 bases. V lost 4 bases and J lost 7; bases outside the gene matches: 4. CDR1 SGHRS and CDR2 YFSETQ come from the germline V gene. This CDR3 contains 14 residues. The full variable domain, rest sourced from reference TRBV5-1 and TRBJ1-4, is KAGVTQTPRYLIKTRGQQVTLSCSPISGHRSVSWYQQTPGQGLQFLFEYFSETQRNKGNFPGRFSGRQFSNSRSEMNVSTLELGDSALYLCASSAGQGIEKLFFGSGTQLSVL.

The chain has TRBV11-1 and TRBJ2-7; 10 bases are a match to TRBD1. After removal of 4 bases from V and 7 bases from J, the junction contained 10 bases not matched to a gene. This CDR3 contains 15 residues. Germline values: CDR1 SGHAT, CDR2 FQDESV (reference sequence). In nucleotides, the CDR3 is TGTGCCAGCAGCTCTCGGGACAGGGGATATAGTGAGCAGTACTTC. Amino acid sequence: CASSSRDRGYSEQYF. The full variable domain, rest sourced from reference TRBV11-1 and TRBJ2-7, is EAEVAQSPRYKITEKSQAVAFWCDPISGHATLYWYRQILGQGPELLVQFQDESVVDDSQLPKDRFSAERLKGVDSTLKIQPAELGDSAMYLCASSSRDRGYSEQYFGPGTRLTVT.

The rearrangement joins TRBV5-5 to TRBJ1-1; 9 positions match TRBD1. The CDR3 contains 15 residues. Germline trimming cut 5 bases from V and 1 base from J; bases unmatched to any gene: 6. The germline CDR1 and CDR2 sequences are SGHKS and YYEKEE (reference sequence). CDR3 DNA sequence: TGTGCCAGCAGGGACAGGGGCTCAAAGAACACTGAAGCTTTCTTT. Protein product: CASRDRGSKNTEAFF.

V usage is TRBV11-2 and J usage is TRBJ1-5, with a possible D match to TRBD1 (6 bases). Trimming took 1 base from V and 5 from J, leaving 6 bases between them. The CDR3 extends over 13 amino acids. Germline V gene lookup returns CDR1 SGHAT and CDR2 FQNNGV. The CDR3 nucleotides are TGTGCCAGCAGCTTAGGGACAGATCAGCCCCAGCATTTT. This encodes CASSLGTDQPQHF.

This clone was observed a single time. Written as DNA, the CDR3 is TGCAGCGCTGGACTAGCCCCATTCTCCTACAATGAGCAGTTCTTC. Amino acid sequence: CSAGLAPFSYNEQFF. This chain links TRBV29-1 with TRBJ2-1; 8 bases align to TRBD2. V trimming: 7 bases; J trimming: 0 bases; junction bases outside the gene matches: 8. Germline CDR1 and CDR2: SQVTM and ANQGSEA. CDR3 length: 15 residues.

This chain connects TRBV6-5 to TRBJ2-7; D perhaps matches TRBD1 (6 bases). The CDR3 is 13 amino acids. Germline V gene sequence: CDR1 MNHEY, CDR2 SVGAGI. With 6 bases removed from V and 0 bases from J, the gap between germline ends came to 9 bases. The CDR3 nucleotides are TGTGCCAGCAGCCACAGGGCCTCCTACGAGCAGTACTTC. The encoded protein is CASSHRASYEQYF.

The gene calls are TRBV5-6 and TRBJ2-7; TRBD1 might be the D (6 bases). The CDR3 totals 16 residues. V shed 4 bases and J shed 3 bases, with 20 bases lying between them. In germline, CDR1 is SGHDT, CDR2 YYEEEE. CDR3 sequence (DNA): TGTGCCAGCAGCCGCCGAGGGGGAGTCAAAATCTACGAGCAGTACTTC. Protein: CASSRRGGVKIYEQYF.

This clone was observed a single time. The chain carries TRBV4-3 and TRBJ2-1, with TRBD2 identical over 8 bases. This CDR3 spans 16 amino acids. Germline V gene sequence: CDR1 LGHNA, CDR2 YSLEER. J lost 5 bases, V lost 4 bases, and 10 bases had no gene match. DNA of the CDR3: TGCGCCAGCAGCCCCCACCAGGGACTAGGAGACAATGAGCAGTTCTTC. Protein product: CASSPHQGLGDNEQFF.

The CDR3 spells CASSYGALRNIQYF. CDR3 nucleotide sequence: TGTGCCAGCAGTTACGGGGCGTTGAGAAACATTCAGTACTTC. This chain connects TRBV6-5 to TRBJ2-4; D is possibly TRBD1 (5 bases). CDR3 size: 14 residues. Germline lookup yields CDR1 MNHEY and CDR2 SVGAGI. The ends were cut back, 2 bases at V and 6 bases at J, with 11 bases in the middle.

A few counts support this clone. This chain links TRBV4-1 with TRBJ2-1; the match to TRBD2 covers 12 bases. Germline V gives CDR1 MGHRA, CDR2 YSYEKL. The V segment lost 4 bases and the J segment 5 bases; nucleotides outside the gene matches: 24. The CDR3 consists of 22 residues. CDR3 sequence: CASSRERQSHGLAGPVHNEQFF. The CDR3, as DNA: TGCGCCAGCAGCCGAGAAAGACAGTCACACGGACTAGCGGGACCGGTGCACAATGAGCAGTTCTTC.

In this sample, this clone turned up a few times. V gene TRBV14 combines with J gene TRBJ2-2, with D unclear. The CDR3 is made up of 13 amino acids. Germline V gene data show CDR1 as SGHDN and CDR2 as FVKESK. V gave up 5 bases and J gave up 4 bases, with 8 bases separating them. CDR3 sequence (DNA): TGTGCCAGCAGCGTCCTTGGCACCGGGGAGCTGTTTTTT. This codes for CASSVLGTGELFF. The complete variable domain, with remaining parts taken from reference TRBV14 and TRBJ2-2, reads EAGVTQFPSHSVIEKGQTVTLRCDPISGHDNLYWYRRVMGKEIKFLLHFVKESKQDESGMPNNRFLAERTGGTYSTLKVQPAELEDSGVYFCASSVLGTGELFFGEGSRLTVL.

The J gene is TRBJ2-7, the V gene TRBV4-1; 7 bases line up with TRBD1. The germline V gene encodes CDR1 MGHRA and CDR2 YSYEKL. Losses at the gene ends were 10 bases for V and 7 bases for J; bases not matched to a gene: 7. The CDR3 runs to 11 residues. The DNA for the CDR3 is TGCGCCACAACCAACAGGGGAGAGCAGTACTTC. It is translated as CATTNRGEQYF.